The 7 T cell receptor beta chains reported below all come from one sample, sequenced in a study of shared clonotypes between healthy human individuals. Measured with immunoSEQ multiplex PCR; TCRdb has only the in-frame clones, and not every one. The sample has 1,400,000 or so clones; about 98.5% are singletons. Input material: naive CD4+ T cells sorted from blood. Subset specified: CD45RA+ positively selected. Source of these receptors: a man aged 25 to 45 in good health.

This rearrangement joins TRBV7-2 to TRBJ2-7; tentatively, D is TRBD1 (6 bases). This CDR3 is built from 13 residues. Trimming pared 5 bases from V and 3 bases from J, leaving 11 bases between. The V gene's germline CDR1 is SGHTA and CDR2 FQGNSA. The CDR3, as DNA: TGTGCCAGCAGCCCCCGGACAGACTACGAGCAGTACTTC. This codes for CASSPRTDYEQYF.

V is TRBV14 and J is TRBJ1-4, with D possibly matching TRBD1 (5 bases). Deletions cut 1 base from V and 9 bases from J, with 9 bases between. Germline V gene lookup returns CDR1 SGHDN and CDR2 FVKESK. CDR3 size: 13 residues. The CDR3 sequence: CASSQADSKKLFF. CDR3 coding DNA: TGTGCCAGCAGCCAAGCAGACAGCAAAAAACTGTTTTTT.

As regards this clone: Other DNA sequences within the sample encode an identical CDR3. This chain uses TRBV7-9 with TRBJ2-7, with D maybe TRBD1 (5 bases). Per germline, CDR1 SEHNR and CDR2 FQNEAQ (reference sequence). V gave up 1 base and J gave up 2 bases, with 9 bases separating them. There are 14 residues in the CDR3. The CDR3 nucleotides read TGTGCCAGCAGCTTAGGTCAGGGCACCTACGAGCAGTACTTC. It is translated as CASSLGQGTYEQYF. Supplemented by reference TRBV7-9 and TRBJ2-7, the full variable domain reads DTGVSQNPRHKITKRGQNVTFRCDPISEHNRLYWYRQTLGQGPEFLTYFQNEAQLEKSRLLSDRFSAERPKGSFSTLEIQRTEQGDSAMYLCASSLGQGTYEQYFGPGTRLTVT.

The chain has TRBV9 and TRBJ2-7; TRBD2 matches at 10 bases. This CDR3 region has 15 residues. CDR1 is SGDLS and CDR2 is YYNGEE in the germline V gene. After removal of 0 bases from V and 9 bases from J, the junction contained 9 bases not matched to a gene. The CDR3 loop is CASSVEREGPYRQYF. CDR3 coding DNA: TGTGCCAGCAGCGTAGAGCGGGAGGGTCCCTACCGGCAGTACTTC.

The gene calls are TRBV5-1 and TRBJ2-3; the D is unclear. The V gene's germline CDR1 is SGHRS and CDR2 YFSETQ. The CDR3 covers 14 residues. V was pared by 3 bases and J by 2 bases, with 10 bases between. The CDR3 bases are TGCGCCAGCAGCTCTACAGACGCCACAGATACGCAGTATTTT. As protein: CASSSTDATDTQYF.

V gene TRBV19 combines with J gene TRBJ2-1; D might be TRBD2 (5 bases). CDR3 length: 17 residues. V dropped 6 bases and J dropped 0 bases, with 18 bases sitting between them. Germline CDR1 LNHDA, CDR2 SQIVND (reference sequence). This CDR3 is CASSQSGPGSSYNEQFF. CDR3 DNA sequence: TGTGCCAGTAGCCAATCAGGACCGGGGAGCTCCTACAATGAGCAGTTCTTC.

A word on this clone: Other nucleotide sequences from this sample produce the same CDR3. V usage is TRBV5-1 and J usage is TRBJ2-7; D unclear. There are 13 residues in the CDR3. Between the trimmed V and J ends, which lost 1 base and 2 bases, there was a span of 7 bases. Germline CDR1 is SGHRS and CDR2 is YFSETQ. DNA for the CDR3: TGCGCCAGCAGCTTGCTGGGTACCTACGAGCAGTACTTC. Its translation: CASSLLGTYEQYF. The full variable domain, with the rest looked up from reference TRBV5-1 and TRBJ2-7, is KAGVTQTPRYLIKTRGQQVTLSCSPISGHRSVSWYQQTPGQGLQFLFEYFSETQRNKGNFPGRFSGRQFSNSRSEMNVSTLELGDSALYLCASSLLGTYEQYFGPGTRLTVT.